This T cell receptor (beta chain) is drawn from a study of T cell changes during pregnancy in multiple sclerosis. Measured with immunoSEQ multiplex PCR; TCRdb has only the in-frame clones, and not every one. The table lists under 45,000 clones, approximately 96% of them singletons. This CDR3 spans 13 amino acids. The V gene end was trimmed by 5 bases and the J gene end by 8 bases; junction bases not matched to a gene: 7. The germline CDR1 and CDR2 sequences are MNHEY and SMNVEV (reference sequence). The chain has TRBV27 and TRBJ1-2, with 8 bases identical to TRBD1. The origin of this receptor is a female donor with multiple sclerosis, enrolled in a pregnancy study. The sample here was peripheral blood, taken in the second trimester of pregnancy. As DNA, the CDR3 is TGTGCCAGCAGTCCCCGGACAGGGCGAGGCTACACCTTC. It encodes CASSPRTGRGYTF.